This is a list of T cell receptor beta chains from one sample in a study of blood T cell repertoires in COVID-19. Clones were read by immunoSEQ multiplex PCR, and TCRdb kept only the in-frame ones, dropping some. The sample holds 390,000 or so clones, roughly 90% seen once. Sequenced material: peripheral blood. Receptors originate from a man aged 18 to 30 with active or convalescent COVID-19. Each CDR3 is given with its conserved first and last residue. The order of the fields is V gene, CDR3 length, CDR3 protein.

V: TRBV7-2
length: 15
CDR3: CASSLARGGGDTQYF

V: TRBV28
length: 14
CDR3: CASSPATGPYEQYF

V: TRBV7-6
length: 13
CDR3: CASSNRDRNTIYF

V: TRBV4-3
length: 14
CDR3: CASSPVGGGDEQFF

V: TRBV5-1
length: 15
CDR3: CASSLSMGPGNTIYF

V: TRBV5-5
length: 15
CDR3: CASSLNSQGSKPLHF

V: TRBV6-5
length: 16
CDR3: CASSYIGSRGNYGYTF

V: TRBV7-2
length: 14
CDR3: CASSLVPRNQPQHF

V: TRBV11-2
length: 16
CDR3: CASSLRGGTIFYEQYF

V: TRBV19
length: 15
CDR3: CASSINPLAGNEQFF

V: TRBV7-8
length: 17
CDR3: CASSLGGTSGGPGEQYF

V: TRBV6-1
length: 14
CDR3: CASSLLSSGNTIYF

V: TRBV7-2
length: 13
CDR3: CASSLGGYYGYTF

V: TRBV11-2
length: 18
CDR3: CASSLAGPRDPGANVLTF

V: TRBV5-5
length: 15
CDR3: CASSLEDLRRNEQFF

V: TRBV2
length: 15
CDR3: CASSESGAAGNTIYF

V: TRBV5-6
length: 15
CDR3: CASSWGQLRAYGYTF

V: TRBV7-2
length: 15
CDR3: CASSPLWGEAYEQYF

V: TRBV5-1
length: 15
CDR3: CASSLDSRNTGELFF

V: TRBV14
length: 16
CDR3: CASRQGGTAYNSPLHF

V: TRBV19
length: 16
CDR3: CASKKREGSTNEKLFF

V: TRBV28
length: 14
CDR3: CASSTTTGTYEQYF

V: TRBV5-5
length: 15
CDR3: CASSLEDRGNEKLFF

V: TRBV18
length: 16
CDR3: CASSPFRGGPSAEAFF

V: TRBV9
length: 17
CDR3: CASSLAGNAGASGEQFF

V: TRBV2
length: 15
CDR3: CASRTPDRGNQPQHF

V: TRBV9
length: 19
CDR3: CASSPRPGTGGWANYGYTF

V: TRBV5-6
length: 15
CDR3: CASSGPGQGSYEQYF

V: TRBV7-3
length: 16
CDR3: CASSLSGGTGKNIQYF

V: TRBV11-2
length: 15
CDR3: CASSLSRVGYTEAFF

V: TRBV5-6
length: 15
CDR3: CASSYGTSGRGEQYF

V: TRBV11-3
length: 13
CDR3: CASSLDPRNEQFF

V: TRBV5-1
length: 14
CDR3: CASSWGSTNYGYTF

V: TRBV6-5
length: 15
CDR3: CASSYEKGQGGKLFF

V: TRBV2
length: 12
CDR3: CASKTGVEKLFF

V: TRBV28
length: 15
CDR3: CASSLTGQGNQPQHF

V: TRBV6-5
length: 14
CDR3: CASSRDNSGNTIYF

V: TRBV12-3/TRBV12-4
length: 12
CDR3: CASSWTGREQYF

V: TRBV27
length: 16
CDR3: CASSPRQGAMNTEAFF

V: TRBV7-2
length: 14
CDR3: CASSSGQARWTQYF

V: TRBV12-5
length: 14
CDR3: CASGSSGSRDTQYF

V: TRBV24-1
length: 15
CDR3: CATSDYGREDNTQYF

V: TRBV7-9
length: 12
CDR3: CASSLGASEQYF

V: TRBV11-2
length: 14
CDR3: CASTRQGRNEKLFF

V: TRBV6-1
length: 18
CDR3: CASSEYFLLGQENYGYTF

V: TRBV28
length: 15
CDR3: CASRNTGTGAGPQHF

V: TRBV7-8
length: 15
CDR3: CASSPNRASNSPLHF

V: TRBV5-1
length: 14
CDR3: CASNGGTAYNEQFF

V: TRBV5-1
length: 13
CDR3: CASSLGAGTEAFF

V: TRBV15
length: 15
CDR3: CATSRGTGSTDTQYF

V: TRBV7-2
length: 16
CDR3: CASSPRTSGGANEQFF